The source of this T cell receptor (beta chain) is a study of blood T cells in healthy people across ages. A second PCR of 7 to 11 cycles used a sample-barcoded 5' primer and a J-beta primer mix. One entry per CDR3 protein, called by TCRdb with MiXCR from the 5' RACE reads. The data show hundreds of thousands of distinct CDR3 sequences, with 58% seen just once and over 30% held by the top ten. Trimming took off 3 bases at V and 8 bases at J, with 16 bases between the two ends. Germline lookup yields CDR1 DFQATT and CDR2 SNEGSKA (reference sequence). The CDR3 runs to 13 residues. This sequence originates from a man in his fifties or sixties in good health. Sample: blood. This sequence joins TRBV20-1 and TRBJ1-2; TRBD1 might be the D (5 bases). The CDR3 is CSASQGGSWGYTF. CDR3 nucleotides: TGCAGTGCTAGCCAGGGCGGTTCGTGGGGCTACACCTTC.